This TCR beta chain was sequenced during a study of early T cells in non-severe SARS-CoV-2 infection. As for the study in general: Chains were unpaired, as sequencing was done on bulk RNA from unsorted whole blood. Overall study results and limits: Private and CD4 specificities were missed by VDJdb matching, which favored anti-spike CD8 responses.

Unique molecular identifier tags were affixed to discrete cDNA molecules. TCRdb passed the 5' RACE reads through MiXCR, listing each CDR3 protein once. The table includes tens of thousands of distinct CDR3 sequences, 6.5% to 8.5% detected once. Looked up from germline, CDR1 is MDHEN and CDR2 is SYDVKM. The CDR3 contains 15 residues. V dropped 5 bases and J dropped 2 bases, with 16 bases sitting between them. This clonotype was detected ten times or more. Its target is unknown. This chain links TRBV28 with TRBJ2-7, with D possibly being TRBD1 (6 bases). The TCR sequence derives from an adult who was a healthcare worker with PCR-confirmed SARS-CoV-2 infection or an uninfected control (not recorded which). Sequenced material: whole blood. As DNA, the CDR3 is TGTGCCAGCAGTCCCAGACGGGCAGGGGCCTACGAGCAGTACTTC. It translates to CASSPRRAGAYEQYF.